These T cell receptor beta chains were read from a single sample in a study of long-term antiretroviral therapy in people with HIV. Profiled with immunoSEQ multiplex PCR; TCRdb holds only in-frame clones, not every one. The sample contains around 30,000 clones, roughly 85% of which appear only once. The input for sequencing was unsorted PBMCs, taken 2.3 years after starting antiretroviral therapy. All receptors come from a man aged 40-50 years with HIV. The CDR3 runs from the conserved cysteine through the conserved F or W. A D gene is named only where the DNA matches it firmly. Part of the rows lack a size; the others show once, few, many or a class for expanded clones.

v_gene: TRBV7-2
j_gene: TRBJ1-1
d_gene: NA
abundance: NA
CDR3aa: CASTPVWGTEAFF
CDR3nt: TGTGCCAGCACCCCCGTGTGGGGGACTGAAGCTTTCTTT

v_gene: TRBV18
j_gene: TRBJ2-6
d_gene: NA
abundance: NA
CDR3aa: CASSPPDPSGANVLTF
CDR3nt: TGTGCCAGCTCACCACCTGACCCCTCTGGGGCCAACGTCCTGACTTTC

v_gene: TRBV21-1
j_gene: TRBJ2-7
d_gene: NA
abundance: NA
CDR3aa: CASSKAGASYEQYF
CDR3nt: TGTGCCAGCAGCAAAGCGGGGGCCTCCTACGAGCAGTACTTC

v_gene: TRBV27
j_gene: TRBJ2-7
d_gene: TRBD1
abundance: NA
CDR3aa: CASSPGDSPYEQYF
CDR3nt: TGTGCCAGCAGTCCTGGGGACAGCCCCTACGAGCAGTACTTC

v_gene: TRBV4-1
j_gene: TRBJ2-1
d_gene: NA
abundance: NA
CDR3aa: CASSQEWAHEQFF
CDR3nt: TGCGCCAGCAGCCAAGAGTGGGCCCACGAGCAGTTCTTC

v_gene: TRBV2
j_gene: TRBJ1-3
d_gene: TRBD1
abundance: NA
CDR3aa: CASRLQGALGNTIYF
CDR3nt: TGTGCCAGCAGACTTCAGGGGGCGCTAGGAAACACCATATATTTT

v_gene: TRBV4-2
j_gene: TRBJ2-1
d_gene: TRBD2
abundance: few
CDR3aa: CASSQPVSSGVNYEQFF
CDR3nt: TGTGCCAGCAGCCAACCAGTGTCCAGCGGGGTAAACTATGAGCAGTTCTTC

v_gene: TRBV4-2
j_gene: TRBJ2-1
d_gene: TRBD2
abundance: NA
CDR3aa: CASSQEPGTSANEQFF
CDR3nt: TGTGCCAGCAGCCAAGAACCGGGGACTAGCGCCAATGAGCAGTTCTTC

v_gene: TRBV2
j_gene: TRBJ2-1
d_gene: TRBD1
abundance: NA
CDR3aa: CASSGAWTGNEQFF
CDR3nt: TGTGCCAGCAGTGGGGCCTGGACAGGGAATGAGCAGTTCTTC

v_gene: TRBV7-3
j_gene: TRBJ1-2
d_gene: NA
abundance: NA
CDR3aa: CASTGYGYTF
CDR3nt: TGTGCCAGCACGGGGTATGGCTACACCTTC

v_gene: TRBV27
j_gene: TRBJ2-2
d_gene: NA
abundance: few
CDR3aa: CASSFQTGNTGELFF
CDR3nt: TGTGCCAGCAGTTTCCAGACAGGAAACACCGGGGAGCTGTTTTTT

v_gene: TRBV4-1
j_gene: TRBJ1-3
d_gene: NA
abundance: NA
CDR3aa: CASSPSEGGNTIYF
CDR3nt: TGCGCCAGCAGCCCCAGCGAGGGTGGAAACACCATATATTTT

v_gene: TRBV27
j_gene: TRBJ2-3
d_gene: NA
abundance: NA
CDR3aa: CASSFKPSTDTQYF
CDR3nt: TGTGCCAGCAGTTTCAAGCCTAGCACAGATACGCAGTATTTT

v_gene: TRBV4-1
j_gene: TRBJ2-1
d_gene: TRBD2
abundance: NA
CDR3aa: CASSLAGVSPNEQFF
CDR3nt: TGCGCCAGCAGCCTAGCGGGAGTTTCCCCTAATGAGCAGTTCTTC

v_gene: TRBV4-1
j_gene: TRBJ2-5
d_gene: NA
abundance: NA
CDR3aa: CASSQVLGTYQETQYF
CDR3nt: TGCGCCAGCAGCCAAGTTCTCGGGACGTACCAAGAGACCCAGTACTTC

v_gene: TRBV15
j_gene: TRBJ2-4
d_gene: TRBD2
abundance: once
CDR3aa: CATSRETRLAGLGIAKNIQYF
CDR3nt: TGTGCCACCAGCAGAGAGACTCGACTAGCGGGACTGGGTATAGCCAAAAACATTCAGTACTTC

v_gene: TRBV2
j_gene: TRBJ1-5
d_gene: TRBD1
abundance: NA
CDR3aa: CASIRDRGNFQPQHF
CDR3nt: TGTGCCAGCATCCGGGACAGGGGGAACTTTCAGCCCCAGCATTTT

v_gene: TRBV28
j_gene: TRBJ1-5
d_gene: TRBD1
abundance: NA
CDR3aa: CASSPTDRGLQPQHF
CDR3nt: TGTGCCAGCAGTCCTACCGACAGGGGGCTGCAGCCCCAGCATTTT

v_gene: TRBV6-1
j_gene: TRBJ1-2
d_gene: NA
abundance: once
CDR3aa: CASSESGGYGYTF
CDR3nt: TGTGCCAGCAGTGAATCCGGGGGCTATGGCTACACCTTC

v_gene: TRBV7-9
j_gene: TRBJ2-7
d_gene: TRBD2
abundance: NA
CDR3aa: CASSSTFSGTPYEQYF
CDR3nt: TGTGCCAGCAGCTCGACGTTTAGCGGGACACCCTACGAGCAGTACTTC

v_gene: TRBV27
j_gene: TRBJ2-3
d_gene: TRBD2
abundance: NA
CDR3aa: CASSARRAGAPDTQYF
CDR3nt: TGTGCCAGCAGTGCCCGGAGAGCGGGGGCCCCAGATACGCAGTATTTT

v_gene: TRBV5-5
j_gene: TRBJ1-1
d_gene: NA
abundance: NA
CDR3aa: CASITSPARDYPEAFF
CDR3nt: TGTGCCAGCATCACTTCCCCCGCCAGGGATTACCCTGAAGCTTTCTTT

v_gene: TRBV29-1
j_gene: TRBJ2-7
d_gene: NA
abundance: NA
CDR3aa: CSVEEEGSSYEQYF
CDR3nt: TGCAGCGTTGAAGAGGAGGGCAGCTCCTACGAGCAGTACTTC

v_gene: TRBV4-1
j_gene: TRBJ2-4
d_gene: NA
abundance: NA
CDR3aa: CASSQDDGEAKNIQYF
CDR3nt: TGCGCCAGCAGCCAAGATGACGGGGAGGCCAAAAACATTCAGTACTTC

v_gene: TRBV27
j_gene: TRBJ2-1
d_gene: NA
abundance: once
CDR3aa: CASSLTWDSGKFF
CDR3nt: TGTGCCAGCAGCCTAACGTGGGACTCAGGGAAGTTCTTC

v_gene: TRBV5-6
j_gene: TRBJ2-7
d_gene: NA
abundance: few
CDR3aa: CASSRGTYEQYF
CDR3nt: TGTGCCAGCAGCCGTGGGACCTACGAGCAGTACTTC

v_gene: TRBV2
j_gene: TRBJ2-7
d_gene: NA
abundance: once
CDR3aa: CASKGEDGAYEQYF
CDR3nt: TGTGCCAGCAAGGGAGAGGACGGAGCCTACGAGCAGTACTTC

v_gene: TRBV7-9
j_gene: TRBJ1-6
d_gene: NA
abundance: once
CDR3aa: CASSLDARSNSPLHF
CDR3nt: TGTGCCAGCAGCTTAGATGCCAGAAGTAATTCACCCCTCCACTTT

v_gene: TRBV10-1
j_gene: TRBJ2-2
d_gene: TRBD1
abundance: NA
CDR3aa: CASSGQGARTRELFF
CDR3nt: TGCGCCAGCAGTGGACAGGGGGCAAGAACCAGGGAGCTGTTTTTT

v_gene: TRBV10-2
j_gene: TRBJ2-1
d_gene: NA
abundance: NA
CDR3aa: CASRSTSTEQFF
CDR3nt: TGCGCCAGCAGATCTACTAGCACTGAGCAGTTCTTC

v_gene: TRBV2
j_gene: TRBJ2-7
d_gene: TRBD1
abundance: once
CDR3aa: CASRDIGDSYEQYF
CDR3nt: TGTGCCAGCAGAGATATAGGGGACAGTTACGAGCAGTACTTC

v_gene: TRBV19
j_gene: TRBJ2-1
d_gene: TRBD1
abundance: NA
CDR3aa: CASSGTGVNEQFF
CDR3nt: TGTGCCAGTAGTGGGACAGGGGTCAATGAGCAGTTCTTC

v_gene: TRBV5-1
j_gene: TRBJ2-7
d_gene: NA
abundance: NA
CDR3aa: CASSLGGDYEQYF
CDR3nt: TGCGCCAGCAGCTTAGGGGGGGACTACGAGCAGTACTTC

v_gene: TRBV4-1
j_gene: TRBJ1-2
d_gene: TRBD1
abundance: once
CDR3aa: CASSPWTGLNYGYTF
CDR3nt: TGCGCCAGCAGCCCTTGGACAGGCCTTAACTATGGCTACACCTTC

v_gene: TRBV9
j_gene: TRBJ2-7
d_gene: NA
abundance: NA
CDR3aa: CASSDGTARYEQYF
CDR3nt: TGTGCCAGCAGCGACGGGACGGCACGTTACGAGCAGTACTTC

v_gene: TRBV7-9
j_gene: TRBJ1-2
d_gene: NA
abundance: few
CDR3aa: CASSLEGAGSYGYTF
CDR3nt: TGTGCCAGCAGCTTAGAAGGGGCAGGGTCCTATGGCTACACCTTC

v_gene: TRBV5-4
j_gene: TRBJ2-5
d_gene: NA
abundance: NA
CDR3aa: CASSLYQGRETQYF
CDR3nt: TGTGCCAGCAGCTTGTATCAGGGACGGGAGACCCAGTACTTC

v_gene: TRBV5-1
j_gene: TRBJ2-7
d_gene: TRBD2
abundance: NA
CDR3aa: CASRPTSGSYEQYF
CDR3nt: TGCGCCAGCAGGCCGACTAGCGGGAGCTACGAGCAGTACTTC

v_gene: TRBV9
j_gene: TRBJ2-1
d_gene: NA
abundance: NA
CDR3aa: CASSVDDFYNEQFF
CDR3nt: TGTGCCAGCAGCGTAGATGACTTCTACAATGAGCAGTTCTTC

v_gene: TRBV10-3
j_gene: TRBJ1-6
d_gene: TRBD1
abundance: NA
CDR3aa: CAIREQGAGWSPLHF
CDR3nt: TGTGCCATCAGAGAACAGGGGGCTGGATGGTCACCCCTCCACTTT

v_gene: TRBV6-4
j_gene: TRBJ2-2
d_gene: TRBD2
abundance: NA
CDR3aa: CASRQSGTNTGELFF
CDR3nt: TGTGCCAGCAGACAAAGCGGGACGAACACCGGGGAGCTGTTTTTT

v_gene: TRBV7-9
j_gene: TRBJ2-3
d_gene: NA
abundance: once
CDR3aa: CASSLPQTASTDTQYF
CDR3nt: TGTGCCAGCAGCCTTCCACAGACAGCTAGCACAGATACGCAGTATTTT

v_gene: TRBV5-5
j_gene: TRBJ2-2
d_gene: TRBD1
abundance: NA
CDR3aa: CASSLARQGVGTGELFF
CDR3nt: TGTGCCAGCAGCTTGGCTCGGCAGGGGGTGGGGACCGGGGAGCTGTTTTTT

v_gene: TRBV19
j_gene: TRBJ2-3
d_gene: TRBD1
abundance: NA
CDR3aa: CASRLGQGGSTDTQYF
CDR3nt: TGTGCCAGTAGATTAGGACAGGGGGGTAGCACAGATACGCAGTATTTT

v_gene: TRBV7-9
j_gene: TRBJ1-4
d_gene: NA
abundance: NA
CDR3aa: CASSLVAVATNEKLFF
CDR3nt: TGTGCCAGCAGCTTAGTGGCAGTTGCAACTAATGAAAAACTGTTTTTT

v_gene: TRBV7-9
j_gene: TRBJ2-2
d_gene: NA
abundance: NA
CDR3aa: CASSPPHQTGELFF
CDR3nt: TGTGCCAGCAGCCCCCCTCATCAGACCGGGGAGCTGTTTTTT

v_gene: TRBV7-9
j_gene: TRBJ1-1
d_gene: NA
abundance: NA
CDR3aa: CASSFPDHIEAFF
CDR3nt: TGTGCCAGCAGCTTCCCCGATCATATTGAAGCTTTCTTT

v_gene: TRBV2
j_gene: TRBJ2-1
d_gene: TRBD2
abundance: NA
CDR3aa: CASRSTSGHLSGFVNEQFF
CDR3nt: TGTGCCAGCAGATCGACTAGCGGCCACCTGTCGGGATTCGTCAATGAGCAGTTCTTC

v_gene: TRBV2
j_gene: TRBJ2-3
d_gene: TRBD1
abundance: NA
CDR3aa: CASSPDRGRNTQYF
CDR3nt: TGTGCCAGCAGTCCGGACAGGGGTCGAAATACGCAGTATTTT

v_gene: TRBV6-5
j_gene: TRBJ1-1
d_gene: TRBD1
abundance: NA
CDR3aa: CASSATGRGTEAFF
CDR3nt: TGTGCCAGCAGTGCGACAGGGAGGGGCACTGAAGCTTTCTTT

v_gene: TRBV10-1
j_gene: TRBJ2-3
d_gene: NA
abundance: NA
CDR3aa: CASSESGNGADTQYF
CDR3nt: TGCGCCAGCAGTGAGTCCGGGAACGGCGCAGATACGCAGTATTTT

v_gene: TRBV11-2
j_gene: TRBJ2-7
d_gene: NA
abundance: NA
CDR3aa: CASSLSRYEQYF
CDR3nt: TGTGCCAGCAGCTTATCCCGCTACGAGCAGTACTTC

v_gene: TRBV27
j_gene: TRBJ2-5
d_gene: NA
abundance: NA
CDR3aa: CASSYDRGETQYF
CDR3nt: TGTGCCAGCAGTTATGACAGAGGGGAGACCCAGTACTTC

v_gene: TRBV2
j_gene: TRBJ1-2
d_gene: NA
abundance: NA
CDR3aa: CASSEANNWSAYGYTF
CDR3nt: TGTGCCAGCAGTGAAGCTAATAATTGGTCGGCCTATGGCTACACCTTC

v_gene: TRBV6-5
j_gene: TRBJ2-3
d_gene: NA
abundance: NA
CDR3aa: CASSLQGPPPDTQYF
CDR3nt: TGTGCCAGCAGTTTACAGGGACCCCCCCCAGATACGCAGTATTTT

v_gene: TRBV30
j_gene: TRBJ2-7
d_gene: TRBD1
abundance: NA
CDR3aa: CAWTPRDREYYEQYF
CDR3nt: TGTGCCTGGACCCCGCGGGACAGGGAATACTACGAGCAGTACTTC

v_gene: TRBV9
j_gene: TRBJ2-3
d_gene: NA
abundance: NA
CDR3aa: CASTLNPDRSTDTQYF
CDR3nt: TGTGCCAGCACCCTAAACCCCGACAGGAGCACAGATACGCAGTATTTT

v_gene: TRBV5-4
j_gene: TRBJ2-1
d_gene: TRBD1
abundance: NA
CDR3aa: CASSYTGQGSYNEQFF
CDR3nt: TGTGCCAGCAGCTACACCGGACAGGGGTCCTACAATGAGCAGTTCTTC

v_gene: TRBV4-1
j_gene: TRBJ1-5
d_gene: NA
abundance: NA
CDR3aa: CASSQVFVSNQPQHF
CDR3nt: TGCGCCAGCAGCCAAGTTTTTGTTAGCAATCAGCCCCAGCATTTT